In its sample, the clone carrying this T cell receptor (beta chain) was seen many times. Its antigen is undetermined. One end of the junction is discordant with germline, which a read error may explain. The investigators amplified TCR beta CDR3 regions from RNA transcripts. An initial round of RT-PCR targeting the TCR CDR3 relied on the HTBI primer set. TCRdb recomputed calls from the multiplex PCR reads with MiXCR, one row per CDR3 protein. The data contain about 260,000 distinct CDR3 sequences, approximately 16% of them seen just once; the ten biggest clones take up about 29%. This CDR3 is 17 amino acids long. Germline V gene sequence: CDR1 SGHAT, CDR2 FQNNGV. The data belong to a study of T cells in Graves' hyperthyroidism and ophthalmopathy. Study-wide results and caveats: From stable hyperthyroidism, ophthalmopathy was set apart by a 13 V-J model. Most clonotypes expanded in thyroid above 0.001 were likewise present in blood.

The material sequenced was blood. The rearrangement joins TRBV11-2 to TRBJ2-3; 10 bases match TRBD2. This clonotype originated in a woman aged 18 to 35 with Graves' ophthalmopathy. CDR3 bases: TGTGCCAGCAGCTTAAATGGAGCGGGAGGGGCCACAAATACGCAGTATTTT. This codes for CASSLNGAGGATNTQYF. Combining the CDR3 with reference TRBV11-2 and TRBJ2-3 gives the whole variable domain EAGVAQSPRYKIIEKRQSVAFWCNPISGHATLYWYQQILGQGPKLLIQFQNNGVVDDSQLPKDRFSAERLKGVDSTLKIQPAKLEDSAVYLCASSLNGAGGATNTQYFGPGTRLTVL.